This is a list of T cell receptor beta chains from one sample in a study of control samples from healthy donors and cancer patients. The repertoire was sequenced with immunoSEQ multiplex PCR; TCRdb's copy has only in-frame clones and lacks some. The repertoire holds about 80,000 clones, with roughly 90% as singletons. The sequenced sample was blood. Source of these receptors: a woman aged 45 to 65 in good health. CDR3s include the opening cysteine and the closing phenylalanine or tryptophan. Each record gives: clone size, D gene, CDR3 length, V gene, J gene, CDR3 protein, CDR3 DNA. A D gene is named only where the DNA matches it firmly. Expanded clones are given a class, and other clones once, few, many or no size at all.

once	-	13	TRBV30	TRBJ1-2	CAWSFSLNYGYTF	TGTGCCTGGAGCTTCAGCCTTAACTATGGCTACACCTTC
-	-	11	TRBV7-9	TRBJ1-1	CASSVTEKAFF	TGTGCCAGCAGCGTGACAGAGAAAGCTTTCTTT
once	-	14	TRBV5-1	TRBJ1-4	CASSLGQDHEKLFF	TGCGCCAGCAGCTTGGGACAGGATCATGAAAAACTGTTTTTT
-	-	12	TRBV2	TRBJ2-1	CASSDPGGVQFF	TGTGCCAGCAGTGACCCCGGAGGGGTGCAGTTCTTC
-	TRBD2	15	TRBV7-2	TRBJ2-3	CASSLDSGFTDTQYF	TGTGCCAGCAGCCTGGATAGCGGGTTCACAGATACGCAGTATTTT
-	TRBD1	13	TRBV19	TRBJ1-1	CASSPSLGGEAFF	TGTGCCAGTAGTCCCTCCTTAGGGGGCGAAGCTTTCTTT
-	-	13	TRBV4-2	TRBJ1-1	CASSRAGATEAFF	TGTGCCAGCAGCCGGGCGGGTGCCACTGAAGCTTTCTTT
-	-	15	TRBV15	TRBJ1-3	CATSREGDTLNTIYF	TGTGCCACCAGCAGAGAGGGAGACACCTTAAACACCATATATTTT
-	TRBD2	20	TRBV6-2/TRBV6-3	TRBJ2-1	CASSYSLGLAGKHTYNEQFF	TGTGCCAGCAGTTACTCGCTGGGACTAGCGGGGAAACACACCTACAATGAGCAGTTCTTC
once	-	13	TRBV3-1/TRBV3-2	TRBJ2-3	CASSQGMEDTQYF	TGTGCCAGCAGCCAAGGAATGGAGGATACGCAGTATTTT
-	-	11	TRBV30	TRBJ1-4	CAWRKNEKLFF	TGTGCCTGGCGCAAAAATGAAAAACTGTTTTTT
-	TRBD1	15	TRBV10-1	TRBJ2-1	CASSEGQGARNEQFF	TGCGCCAGCAGTGAGGGCCAGGGGGCAAGAAATGAGCAGTTCTTC
-	TRBD1	14	TRBV19	TRBJ1-4	CASRRQGIPEKLFF	TGTGCCAGTAGGCGACAGGGGATACCTGAAAAACTGTTTTTT
-	TRBD2	16	TRBV3-1/TRBV3-2	TRBJ2-3	CASSQGIGRGFDTQYF	TGTGCCAGCAGCCAAGGTATAGGGCGGGGGTTCGATACGCAGTATTTT
-	TRBD2	18	TRBV3-1/TRBV3-2	TRBJ2-6	CASSQAGLEVSGANVLTF	TGTGCCAGCAGCCAAGCGGGACTAGAAGTCTCTGGGGCCAACGTCCTGACTTTC
-	-	11	TRBV2	TRBJ1-2	CASKREYGYTF	TGTGCCAGCAAGAGAGAATATGGCTACACCTTC
-	TRBD2	18	TRBV6-1	TRBJ2-7	CASSDKGLAGGPSYEQYF	TGTGCCAGCAGTGATAAGGGACTAGCGGGGGGGCCGAGTTACGAGCAGTACTTC
few	-	13	TRBV6-5	TRBJ1-3	CASSHTSGNTIYF	TGTGCCAGCAGTCACACCTCTGGAAACACCATATATTTT
-	-	13	TRBV7-2	TRBJ1-3	CASSLEPGNTIYF	TGTGCCAGCAGCTTGGAACCGGGAAACACCATATATTTT
-	-	13	TRBV5-5	TRBJ2-7	CASSLDWDYEQYF	TGTGCCAGCAGCTTGGACTGGGACTACGAGCAGTACTTC
few	-	15	TRBV11-2	TRBJ1-2	CASSLDRGGIYGYTF	TGTGCCAGCAGCTTAGACAGAGGGGGAATCTATGGCTACACCTTC
once	-	13	TRBV29-1	TRBJ1-5	CSARDGSNQPQHF	TGCAGCGCTAGAGACGGGAGCAATCAGCCCCAGCATTTT
-	-	13	TRBV6-5	TRBJ2-1	CASRRGLNNEQFF	TGTGCCAGCAGGCGGGGCCTTAACAATGAGCAGTTCTTC
-	TRBD1	15	TRBV9	TRBJ1-3	CASSPGQVGRNTIYF	TGTGCCAGCAGCCCGGGACAGGTTGGGCGAAACACCATATATTTT
-	TRBD2	15	TRBV11-2	TRBJ2-1	CASSPSRRGYNEQFF	TGTGCCAGCAGCCCATCCAGGCGGGGGTACAATGAGCAGTTCTTC
-	-	14	TRBV21-1	TRBJ2-1	CASSNATGHNEQFF	TGTGCCAGCAGCAACGCGACTGGTCACAATGAGCAGTTCTTC
-	-	12	TRBV28	TRBJ2-1	CASSFLRNEQFF	TGTGCCAGCAGTTTCCTGCGCAATGAGCAGTTCTTC
-	-	14	TRBV11-3	TRBJ2-1	CASSLERTVNEQFF	TGTGCCAGCAGCTTAGAGCGGACCGTCAATGAGCAGTTCTTC
-	-	17	TRBV4-1	TRBJ2-1	CASSHSDTIPLYNEQFF	TGCGCCAGCAGCCACAGCGATACTATACCTTTATACAATGAGCAGTTCTTC
-	-	13	TRBV2	TRBJ2-5	CASSVGGEETQYF	TGTGCCAGCAGTGTTGGGGGAGAAGAGACCCAGTACTTC
-	TRBD2	15	TRBV2	TRBJ2-3	CASSGSGGSRDTQYF	TGTGCCAGCAGTGGTAGCGGGGGTTCTCGGGATACGCAGTATTTT
-	TRBD1	14	TRBV3-1/TRBV3-2	TRBJ1-2	CASSQSYRGPGYTF	TGTGCCAGCAGCCAATCATACAGGGGGCCTGGCTACACCTTC
-	TRBD1	15	TRBV20-1	TRBJ1-6	CSASTTGARGSPLHF	TGCAGTGCTAGTACCACAGGGGCTAGGGGCTCACCCCTCCACTTT
-	-	14	TRBV5-1	TRBJ1-2	CASSFQDRSHGYTF	TGCGCCAGCAGCTTCCAAGACAGGTCTCATGGCTACACCTTC
-	-	12	TRBV30	TRBJ1-4	CAWRGLQGKLFF	TGTGCCTGGAGGGGTCTACAGGGTAAACTGTTTTTT
-	-	12	TRBV11-2	TRBJ2-3	CASSPLSNTQYF	TGTGCCAGCAGCCCACTTTCAAATACGCAGTATTTT
-	TRBD1	13	TRBV19	TRBJ1-3	CASTRDSGNTIYF	TGTGCCAGTACCCGGGACAGTGGAAACACCATATATTTT
-	-	14	TRBV6-5	TRBJ2-5	CASRAGLGAETQYF	TGTGCCAGCAGGGCGGGTCTTGGGGCAGAGACCCAGTACTTC
-	-	15	TRBV7-9	TRBJ1-6	CASSLAGRFDSPLHF	TGTGCCAGCAGCTTAGCTGGTCGGTTTGATTCACCCCTCCACTTT
-	-	13	TRBV5-8	TRBJ1-1	CASSLEARSAAFF	TGTGCCAGCAGCTTGGAAGCACGGAGCGCGGCTTTCTTT